Below are 7 T cell receptor beta chains sequenced from a single sample in a study of metastatic and nonmetastatic thyroid tumors (dated by TCRdb to 2018 to 2021). Library generation was performed with PCR. TCRdb shows the sequencer as Illumina HiSeq 4000. The public reads were run again by TCRdb, first through fastp at Q25 and then through MiXCR, and only productive beta chains were kept. For this sample there are about 45,000 clones; roughly 3.9% appear just once. The leading ten clones occupy over 9% of the sample. No treatment had been received by any patient before thyroid surgery. The sequencing input was blood. The receptor source for this set is a female donor with papillary thyroid cancer or a benign thyroid nodule (not recorded which). Some clones in this sample may be carry-over from other donors' samples.

In the case of this clone: A much larger clone is a single base away; this may be a read error. Other DNA sequences within the sample encode an identical CDR3. This sequence joins TRBV13 and TRBJ2-1, with TRBD2 matching 7 bases. V lost 3 bases, J lost 8 bases, and 7 bases stayed unmatched. The CDR3 sequence is 14 residues long. Germline V gene data show CDR1 as PRHDT and CDR2 as FYEKMQ (reference sequence). In DNA, the CDR3 is TGTGCCAGCAGCTTGGGGGGGTCTAGCTATGAGCAGTTCTTC. This sequence encodes CASSLGGSSYEQFF.

This clone was found many times. The V call is TRBV27, the J call TRBJ1-6; D uncertain. V dropped 1 base and J dropped 2 bases, with 12 bases sitting between them. Germline-derived CDR1 and CDR2 are MNHEY and SMNVEV (reference sequence). CDR3 size: 17 residues. Here the CDR3 reads CASSLFFPSPYNSPLHF. CDR3 nucleotide sequence: TGTGCCAGCAGTTTATTTTTCCCTAGCCCCTATAATTCACCCCTCCACTTT.

The chain employs TRBV6-9 and TRBJ1-2; 9 nucleotides line up with TRBD1. CDR3 length: 14 amino acids. V was clipped by 4 bases and J by 5 bases; unmatched bases: 5. CDR1 and CDR2 (germline): MNHGY, SVAAGI. CDR3 sequence: CASSSQTGGYGYTF. CDR3 nucleotide sequence: TGTGCCAGCAGTTCGCAGACAGGGGGTTATGGCTACACCTTC.

This clone was observed a handful of times. This chain connects TRBV6-1 to TRBJ1-1; 10 positions agree with TRBD1. The CDR3 consists of 15 residues. The J segment lost 1 base and the V segment lost 5 bases, leaving 4 bases of the junction unmatched. CDR1 MNHNS and CDR2 SASEGT come from the germline V gene. DNA for the CDR3: TGTGCCAGCAGTCGACAGGGGGCCCCGAACACTGAAGCTTTCTTT. Encoded protein: CASSRQGAPNTEAFF.

The chain joins TRBV2 to TRBJ1-2, with a possible D match to TRBD1 (5 bases). CDR3 length: 12 residues. Germline loops: CDR1 SNHLY, CDR2 FYNNEI. Trimming took off 4 bases at V and 5 bases at J, with 8 bases between the two ends. CDR3 coding DNA: TGTGCCAGCAGTGCTTCAGGGTATGGCTACACCTTC. It codes for CASSASGYGYTF.

As regards this clone: The CDR3 does not close with the conserved phenylalanine or tryptophan, likely indicating a read error. The chain is built from TRBV28 and TRBJ1-2; a possible D gene is TRBD1 (6 bases). V was cut by 3 bases and J by 0 bases, with 14 bases left in between. Germline V gives CDR1 MDHEN, CDR2 SYDVKM. The CDR3 contains 16 residues. The CDR3 region has the DNA TGTGCCAGCAGTTTTAGGGGGACGACACCTAACTATGGCTACACCCTC. It specifies CASSFRGTTPNYGYTL.

Notes on this clone: One junction end disagrees with the germline gene, perhaps due to a read error. The chain is built from TRBV9 and TRBJ2-1, with 12 bases fitting TRBD2. The CDR3 sequence is 13 residues long. Germline assignment: CDR1 SGDLS and CDR2 YYNGEE. CDR3 sequence reads: CASSIPTSGRTNF. The CDR3 DNA reads TGTGCCAGCAGCATTCCCACTAGCGGGAGGACCAACTTC.